The rows below give T cell receptor beta chains drawn from one sample of a study of post-analysis software for immune sequencing data. TCRdb used MiXCR to reprocess the PCR reads, holding one entry per CDR3 protein. Of some 690,000 distinct CDR3 sequences detected, approximately 60% appear once; the ten largest clones hold 11%. The sample consisted of blood. Source of these receptors: a girl between 2 and 10 years old with multiple sclerosis. The CDR3 runs from the conserved cysteine through the conserved F or W. Each record gives: clone size, V gene, J gene, CDR3 protein. Expanded clones are given a class, and other clones once, few, many or no size at all.

>NA|TRBV29-1|TRBJ2-7
CSVWTGNYEQYF
>NA|TRBV7-9|TRBJ2-5
CASSGGLAPPLKETQYF
>NA|TRBV12-3/TRBV12-4|TRBJ2-7
CASSFAGTPTYEQYF
>NA|TRBV7-9|NA
CASSFPTRAYEQYF
>once|TRBV7-9|TRBJ1-5
CASSLYGDQPQHF
>NA|TRBV5-1|TRBJ2-6
CASFLLFSGANVLTF
>NA|TRBV28|TRBJ2-2
CASSLPAVTGELFF
>NA|TRBV19|TRBJ2-1
CASSITGGSYNEQFF
>few|TRBV5-6|TRBJ2-7
CASSGTSGAYEQYF
>NA|TRBV7-9|TRBJ1-1
CASSPEGGAFF
>NA|TRBV29-1|TRBJ1-2
CGVGETLPYGYTF
>NA|TRBV5-1|TRBJ2-1
CASSLVGGGLSVYNEQFF
>NA|TRBV5-6|TRBJ2-7
CASSSNRDRQLYEQYF
>NA|TRBV12-3/TRBV12-4|TRBJ1-5
CASSCQGGGQPQHF
>few|TRBV25-1|TRBJ1-2
CASSELTGAYGYTF
>many|TRBV20-1|TRBJ2-5
CSAGQGLRETQYF
>NA|TRBV20-1|TRBJ2-1
CSAAPASGNNEQFF
>NA|TRBV12-3/TRBV12-4|TRBJ2-1
CASGPGTSGGRNEQFF
>NA|TRBV30|TRBJ1-1
CAWSVEGNTEAFF
>NA|TRBV10-1|TRBJ2-5
CANGRDFQETQYF
>NA|TRBV7-9|TRBJ2-3
CASSLFVGGSTDTQYF
>NA|TRBV6-1|TRBJ2-3
CASSEDAISTDTQYF
>once|TRBV28|TRBJ2-3
CASSLTTATSTDTQYF
>NA|TRBV2|TRBJ2-5
CASSELARETQYF
>few|TRBV12-3/TRBV12-4|TRBJ2-1
CASSTMTSGSGGSYNEQFF
>once|TRBV12-3/TRBV12-4|TRBJ1-2
CASVGDSRGYTF
>NA|TRBV5-1|NA
CASSGLRTDSGEQYF
>NA|TRBV12-3/TRBV12-4|TRBJ2-3
CASSYSAESPDTQYF